The next 22 T cell receptor beta chains were all read from a single sample in a study of cytomegalovirus exposure and HLA in healthy donors. It was with 60 Vbeta and 13 Jbeta primers that the PCR ran. Sequencing used immunoSEQ multiplex PCR; TCRdb keeps in-frame clones, though not all of them. Found here are over 150,000 clones, 77% of them singletons; the top ten hold under 2.5%. The material sequenced was PBMCs. The receptors originated from a man between 50 and 59 years old in good health and CMV-seropositive.

This chain links TRBV6-1 with TRBJ2-3; D ambiguous. CDR3 length equals 11 residues. Trimming shortened V by 6 bases and J by 3 bases, and 4 bases separated the two germline ends. CDR1 is MNHNS, CDR2 SASEGT, per germline. CDR3 bases: TGTGCCAGCAGACAGACAGATACGCAGTATTTT. Protein sequence: CASRQTDTQYF.

In this sample, this clone turned up once. The rearrangement joins TRBV9 to TRBJ2-2; the match to TRBD2 covers 10 bases. Trimming removed 3 bases from V and 3 bases from J; junction bases left unmatched: 5. Germline V lookup: CDR1 SGDLS, CDR2 YYNGEE. CDR3 length equals 16 residues. CDR3 bases: TGTGCCAGCAGCGACTCCACTAGCGGGGACACCGGGGAGCTGTTTTTT. This codes for CASSDSTSGDTGELFF.

CDR3 in amino acids: CASSVGRGATNEKLFF. CDR3 DNA: TGTGCCAGCAGCGTAGGCAGGGGGGCGACTAATGAAAAACTGTTTTTT. The chain recombines TRBV9 with TRBJ1-4, with 7 bases lining up with TRBD1. The CDR3 consists of 16 residues. Trimming took 0 bases from V and 2 from J; bases not matched to a gene: 4. Germline CDR1 is SGDLS and CDR2 is YYNGEE.

Comments on this clone: Other nucleotide sequences in the sample specify the same CDR3. This chain connects TRBV5-6 to TRBJ2-7, with 8 nucleotides matching TRBD1. Germline V gives CDR1 SGHDT, CDR2 YYEEEE. The CDR3 is made up of 14 amino acids. Trimming removed 1 base from V and 4 bases from J; junction bases left unmatched: 4. CDR3 bases: TGTGCCAGCAGCTTGCGCAGGGGGCATTACGAGCAGTACTTC. This sequence encodes CASSLRRGHYEQYF.

This sequence joins TRBV29-1 and TRBJ2-5, with TRBD1 matching 9 bases. This CDR3 has 14 amino acids. Germline V gene data show CDR1 as SQVTM and CDR2 as ANQGSEA. V lost 3 bases, J lost 5 bases, and 7 bases stayed unmatched. The CDR3 here is CSVDGDRAGETQYF. In nucleotides, the CDR3 is TGCAGCGTTGACGGGGACAGGGCAGGGGAGACCCAGTACTTC.

This clone was seen a few times. The chain uses TRBV7-8 and TRBJ1-5, with TRBD1 matching 10 bases. The CDR3 is 18 amino acids. J gave up 0 bases and V 4 bases, and 9 bases lay outside the gene matches. Germline values: CDR1 SGHVS, CDR2 FQNEAQ. The CDR3 bases are TGTGCCAGCAGCTCCCTCGCGGGACAGGGGATTAGCAATCAGCCCCAGCATTTT. Protein sequence: CASSSLAGQGISNQPQHF.

The chain combines TRBV5-1 with TRBJ1-5; tentatively, D is TRBD1 (6 bases). Germline V CDR1 and CDR2: SGHRS, YFSETQ. This CDR3 region has 15 residues. Trimming stripped 4 bases from V and 1 base from J, with 12 bases between. The CDR3 loop reads CASSPTDRSNQPQHF. The CDR3 DNA is TGCGCCAGCAGCCCGACTGACAGGAGCAATCAGCCCCAGCATTTT.

This chain connects TRBV30 to TRBJ1-1; TRBD1 matches at 9 bases. From germline, CDR1 is GTSNPN and CDR2 SVGIG (reference sequence). The length of the CDR3 is 13 residues. V was pared by 7 bases and J by 5 bases, with 8 bases of the junction left unmatched. CDR3 region: CAFAGQGRTEAFF. The CDR3 DNA reads as TGTGCCTTCGCAGGACAGGGGAGGACTGAAGCTTTCTTT.

This chain connects TRBV7-8 to TRBJ1-4; TRBD1 matches 10 bases. Germline V gives CDR1 SGHVS, CDR2 FQNEAQ. V trimming: 4 bases; J trimming: 4 bases; junction bases outside the gene matches: 9. The CDR3 totals 17 residues. The CDR3 DNA is TGTGCCAGCAGCTCCTCATACCGGGACAGGGGTAATGAAAAACTGTTTTTT. This encodes CASSSSYRDRGNEKLFF.

J is TRBJ1-1 and V is TRBV7-9; TRBD1 might be the D (5 bases). The CDR3 runs 12 residues. In germline, CDR1 is SEHNR, CDR2 FQNEAQ (reference sequence). V lost 7 bases and J lost 3, with 9 bases in between. The CDR3 region has the DNA TGTGCCAGCACGGGGGTCTACACTGAAGCTTTCTTT. Translated: CASTGVYTEAFF.

This chain uses TRBV5-1 with TRBJ1-1, with TRBD1 as a possible D gene (6 bases). Germline CDR1 reads SGHRS; CDR2 reads YFSETQ. Trimming cost V 4 bases and J 0 bases, with 10 bases left between them. This CDR3 contains 14 residues. CDR3 DNA: TGCGCCAGCAGCAAAGGACAGATGAACACTGAAGCTTTCTTT. Protein: CASSKGQMNTEAFF.

This chain joins TRBV10-3 and TRBJ2-5; perhaps TRBD1 as D (5 bases). Trimming pared 8 bases from V and 2 bases from J, leaving 12 bases between. The CDR3 covers 13 residues. Germline CDR1 is ENHRY and CDR2 is SYGVKD. CDR3 sequence reads: CAISLRGQETQYF. CDR3 sequence (DNA): TGTGCCATCTCCCTAAGGGGTCAAGAGACCCAGTACTTC.

This rearrangement joins TRBV9 to TRBJ1-2; a weak D match, TRBD1 (6 bases). V lost 1 base to trimming and J lost 4 bases, with 23 bases between them. Germline CDR1 SGDLS, CDR2 YYNGEE. The CDR3 length is 18 residues. The CDR3 region has the DNA TGTGCCAGCAGCGTAAGACCCCCACCCAGGACAGAAATCTATGGCTACACCTTC. This gives the protein CASSVRPPPRTEIYGYTF.

The chain combines TRBV19 with TRBJ2-3, with a possible D match to TRBD2 (5 bases). The germline gives CDR1 LNHDA, CDR2 SQIVND (reference sequence). The CDR3 covers 15 residues. The ends were cut back, 3 bases at V and 6 bases at J, with 16 bases in the middle. Written as DNA, the CDR3 is TGTGCCAGTAGTATCGCGGGTGTCTCCGGGGATACGCAGTATTTT. This gives the protein CASSIAGVSGDTQYF.

In its sample, this clone was seen once. V and J are TRBV30 and TRBJ2-1; weak D call: TRBD1 (6 bases). Germline V gives CDR1 GTSNPN, CDR2 SVGIG (reference sequence). This CDR3 contains 14 residues. Trimming removed 6 bases at V and 7 bases at J, with 19 bases between. In DNA, the CDR3 is TGTGCCTGCCGGGGACAAATGTGGGGGAATGAGCAGTTCTTC. It translates to CACRGQMWGNEQFF. Together with reference TRBV30 and TRBJ2-1, the CDR3 gives the full variable domain: SQTIHQWPATLVQPVGSPLSLECTVEGTSNPNLYWYRQAAGRGLQLLFYSVGIGQISSEVPQNLSASRPQDRQFILSSKKLLLSDSGFYLCACRGQMWGNEQFFGPGTRLTVL.

V is TRBV10-3 and J is TRBJ2-7; TRBD1 aligns across 7 bases. Germline V CDR1 and CDR2: ENHRY, SYGVKD. The CDR3 extends over 14 amino acids. Unmatched junction bases numbered 5, after V lost 4 bases and J lost 2 bases. Written as DNA, the CDR3 is TGTGCCATCAGTGGCGGACAGGCCCCCTACGAGCAGTACTTC. It translates to CAISGGQAPYEQYF.

The chain combines TRBV5-1 with TRBJ1-2; D is unresolved. In germline, CDR1 is SGHRS, CDR2 YFSETQ. The CDR3 consists of 14 residues. Between the trimmed V and J ends, which lost 2 bases and 6 bases, there was a span of 14 bases. The CDR3 nucleotides read TGCGCCAGCAGCTTCCTTCCGACGGAGAATGGCTACACCTTC. It specifies CASSFLPTENGYTF.

V usage is TRBV7-8 and J usage is TRBJ2-7; possible D gene TRBD1, 5 bases. The CDR3 has 13 residues. CDR1 and CDR2 (germline): SGHVS, FQNEAQ. The CDR3 region has the DNA TGTGCAAGTACGGCAGGGCCTTCCTACGAGCAGTACTTC. Its translation is CASTAGPSYEQYF.

The gene calls are TRBV5-1 and TRBJ1-3, with D maybe TRBD1 (6 bases). The V gene lost 0 bases and the J gene lost 4 bases, with 17 bases spanning the gap. CDR1 is SGHRS and CDR2 is YFSETQ in the germline V gene. CDR3 length equals 17 residues. CDR3: CASSLEASYRVGNTIYF. The CDR3, as DNA: TGCGCCAGCAGCTTGGAAGCTAGCTACAGGGTCGGAAACACCATATATTTT.

The rearrangement links TRBV29-1 to TRBJ2-5, with a weak D call TRBD1 (5 bases). V was cut by 2 bases and J by 11 bases, with 33 bases left in between. Germline V gives CDR1 SQVTM, CDR2 ANQGSEA. The CDR3 contains 18 residues. The CDR3 sequence: CSVEKQGAYQGARGEQYF. The CDR3 coding sequence is TGCAGCGTTGAAAAACAAGGGGCTTATCAGGGCGCAAGAGGTGAGCAGTACTTC.

The rearrangement joins TRBV5-4 to TRBJ2-1; maybe TRBD1 (7 bases). The CDR3 runs to 16 residues. Trimming left V 2 bases short and J 7 bases short, with 19 bases between. The germline V gene encodes CDR1 SGHNT and CDR2 YYREEE (reference sequence). The CDR3 loop is CASSLIGTEGLNEQFF. The CDR3 DNA reads as TGTGCCAGCAGCTTAATAGGGACAGAGGGACTGAATGAGCAGTTCTTC.

The CDR3 is CASSQTGTGNEKLFF. The CDR3 DNA reads as TGCGCCAGCAGCCAAACCGGGACAGGAAATGAAAAACTGTTTTTT. The chain recombines TRBV4-3 with TRBJ1-4; TRBD1 aligns across 8 bases. Germline trimming cut 2 bases from V and 5 bases from J; bases unmatched to any gene: 4. Germline CDR1 LGHNA, CDR2 YSLEER. The CDR3 extends over 15 amino acids.